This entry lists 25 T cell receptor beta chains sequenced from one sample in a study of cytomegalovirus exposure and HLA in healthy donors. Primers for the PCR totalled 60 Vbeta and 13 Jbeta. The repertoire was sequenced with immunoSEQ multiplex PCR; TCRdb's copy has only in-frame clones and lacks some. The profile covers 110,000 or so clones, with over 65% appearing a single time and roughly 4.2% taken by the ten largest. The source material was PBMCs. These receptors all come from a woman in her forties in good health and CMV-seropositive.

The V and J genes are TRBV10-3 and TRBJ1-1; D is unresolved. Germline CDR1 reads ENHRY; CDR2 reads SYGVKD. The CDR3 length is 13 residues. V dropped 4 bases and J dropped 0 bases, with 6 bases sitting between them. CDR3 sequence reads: CAISVSLNTEAFF. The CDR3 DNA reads TGTGCCATCAGTGTATCCCTGAACACTGAAGCTTTCTTT.

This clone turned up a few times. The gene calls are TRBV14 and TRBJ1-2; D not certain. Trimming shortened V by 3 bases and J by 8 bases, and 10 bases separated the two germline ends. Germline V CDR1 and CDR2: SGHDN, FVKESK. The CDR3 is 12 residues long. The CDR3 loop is CASSQARSGYTF. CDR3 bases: TGTGCCAGCAGCCAGGCTCGATCGGGCTACACCTTC.

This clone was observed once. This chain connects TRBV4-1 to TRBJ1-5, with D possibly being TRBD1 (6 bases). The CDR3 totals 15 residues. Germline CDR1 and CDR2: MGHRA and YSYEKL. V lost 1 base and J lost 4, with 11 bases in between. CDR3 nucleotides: TGCGCCAGCAGCCAAGGGGGGACATATAATCAGCCCCAGCATTTT. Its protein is CASSQGGTYNQPQHF.

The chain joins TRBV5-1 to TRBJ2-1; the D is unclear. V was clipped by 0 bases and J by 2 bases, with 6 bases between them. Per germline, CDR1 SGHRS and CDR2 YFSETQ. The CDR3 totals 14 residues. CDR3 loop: CASSLDSTYNEQFF. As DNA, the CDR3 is TGCGCCAGCAGCTTGGACAGTACCTACAATGAGCAGTTCTTC. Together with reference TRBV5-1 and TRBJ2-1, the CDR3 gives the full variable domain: KAGVTQTPRYLIKTRGQQVTLSCSPISGHRSVSWYQQTPGQGLQFLFEYFSETQRNKGNFPGRFSGRQFSNSRSEMNVSTLELGDSALYLCASSLDSTYNEQFFGPGTRLTVL.

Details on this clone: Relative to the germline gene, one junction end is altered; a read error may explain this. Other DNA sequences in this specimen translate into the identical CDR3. The CDR3: CSAYRVTEAFF. DNA for the CDR3: TGTAGTGCTTACAGGGTTACTGAAGCTTTCTTT. The rearrangement uses TRBV20-1 and TRBJ1-1, with D perhaps matching TRBD1 (6 bases). The CDR3 covers 11 residues. Germline CDR1 is DFQATT and CDR2 is SNEGSKA (reference sequence).

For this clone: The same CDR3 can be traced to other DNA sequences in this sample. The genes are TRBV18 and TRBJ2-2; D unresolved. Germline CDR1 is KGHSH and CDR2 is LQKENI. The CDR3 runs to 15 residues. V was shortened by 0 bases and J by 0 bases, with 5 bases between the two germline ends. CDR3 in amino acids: CASSPPGSNTGELFF. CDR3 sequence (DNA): TGTGCCAGCTCACCACCGGGCTCGAACACCGGGGAGCTGTTTTTT. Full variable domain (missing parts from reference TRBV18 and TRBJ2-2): NAGVMQNPRHLVRRRGQEARLRCSPMKGHSHVYWYRQLPEEGLKFMVYLQKENIIDESGMPKERFSAEFPKEGPSILRIQQVVRGDSAAYFCASSPPGSNTGELFFGEGSRLTVL.

CDR3 nucleotide sequence: TGTGCCACCAAGCGTGGGACAGGGGGTTTCGGGGAGCTGTTTTTT. Translating gives CATKRGTGGFGELFF. V gene TRBV27 combines with J gene TRBJ2-2; the match to TRBD1 covers 11 bases. With V trimmed by 10 bases and J by 7 bases, 11 bases remained unmatched. The length of the CDR3 is 15 residues. The germline gives CDR1 MNHEY, CDR2 SMNVEV (reference sequence).

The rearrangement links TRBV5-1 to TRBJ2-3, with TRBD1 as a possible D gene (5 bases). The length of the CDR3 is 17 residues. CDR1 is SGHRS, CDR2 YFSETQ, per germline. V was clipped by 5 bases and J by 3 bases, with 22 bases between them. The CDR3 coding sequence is TGCGCCAGCAGTTTTGAGACCCTAGGGGTCGGGACAGATACGCAGTATTTT. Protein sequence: CASSFETLGVGTDTQYF.

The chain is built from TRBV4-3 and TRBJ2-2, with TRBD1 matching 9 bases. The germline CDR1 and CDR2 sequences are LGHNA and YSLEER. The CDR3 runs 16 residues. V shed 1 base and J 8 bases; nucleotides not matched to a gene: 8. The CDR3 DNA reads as TGCGCCAGCAGCCAAGTTTGGACAGGGGTTTCTGGGGAGCTGTTTTTT. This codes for CASSQVWTGVSGELFF.

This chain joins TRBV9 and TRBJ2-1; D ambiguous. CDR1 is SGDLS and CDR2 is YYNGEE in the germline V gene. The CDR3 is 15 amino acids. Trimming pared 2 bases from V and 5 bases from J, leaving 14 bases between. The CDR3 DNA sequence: TGTGCCAGCAGCGTGGCAGTGAGGTGGGACAATGAGCAGTTCTTC. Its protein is CASSVAVRWDNEQFF. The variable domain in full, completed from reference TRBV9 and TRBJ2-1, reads DSGVTQTPKHLITATGQRVTLRCSPRSGDLSVYWYQQSLDQGLQFLIQYYNGEERAKGNILERFSAQQFPDLHSELNLSSLELGDSALYFCASSVAVRWDNEQFFGPGTRLTVL.

The chain's CDR3 is CASSPGLAGGPGDTQYF. CDR3 nucleotide sequence: TGTGCCAGCAGCCCCGGACTAGCGGGGGGGCCAGGGGATACGCAGTATTTT. This chain connects TRBV7-6 to TRBJ2-3, with 15 bases aligning to TRBD2. V shed 5 bases, J shed 6 bases, and the junction held 9 bases outside the gene matches. Germline assignment: CDR1 SGHVS and CDR2 FNYEAQ. This CDR3 comprises 17 residues.

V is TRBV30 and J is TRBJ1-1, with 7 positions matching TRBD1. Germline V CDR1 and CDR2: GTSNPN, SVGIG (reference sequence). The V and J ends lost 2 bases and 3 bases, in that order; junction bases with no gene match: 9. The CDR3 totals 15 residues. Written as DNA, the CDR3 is TGTGCCTGGAGTAATTACAGGGGCACGGACACTGAAGCTTTCTTT. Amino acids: CAWSNYRGTDTEAFF.

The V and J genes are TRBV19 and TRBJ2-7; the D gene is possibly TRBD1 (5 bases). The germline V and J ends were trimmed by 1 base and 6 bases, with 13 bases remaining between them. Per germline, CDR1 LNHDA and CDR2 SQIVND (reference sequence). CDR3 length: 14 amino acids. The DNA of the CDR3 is TGTGCCAGTAGTATAGTAGGGCCTGACAGCGAGCAGTACTTC. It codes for CASSIVGPDSEQYF. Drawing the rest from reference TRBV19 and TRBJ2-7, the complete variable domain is DGGITQSPKYLFRKEGQNVTLSCEQNLNHDAMYWYRQDPGQGLRLIYYSQIVNDFQKGDIAEGYSVSREKKESFPLTVTSAQKNPTAFYLCASSIVGPDSEQYFGPGTRLTVT.

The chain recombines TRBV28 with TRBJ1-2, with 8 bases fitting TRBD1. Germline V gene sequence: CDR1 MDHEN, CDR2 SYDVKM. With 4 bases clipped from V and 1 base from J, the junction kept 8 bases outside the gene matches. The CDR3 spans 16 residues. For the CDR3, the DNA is TGTGCCAGCAGTTCCACCGGACAGGGACTTAACTATGGCTACACCTTC. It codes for CASSSTGQGLNYGYTF.

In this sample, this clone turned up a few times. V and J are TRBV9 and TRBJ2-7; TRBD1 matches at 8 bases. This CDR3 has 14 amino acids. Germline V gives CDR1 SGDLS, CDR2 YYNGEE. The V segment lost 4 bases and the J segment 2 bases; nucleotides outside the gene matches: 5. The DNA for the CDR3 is TGTGCCAGCAGCATACAGGGGGTACCCTACGAGCAGTACTTC. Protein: CASSIQGVPYEQYF.

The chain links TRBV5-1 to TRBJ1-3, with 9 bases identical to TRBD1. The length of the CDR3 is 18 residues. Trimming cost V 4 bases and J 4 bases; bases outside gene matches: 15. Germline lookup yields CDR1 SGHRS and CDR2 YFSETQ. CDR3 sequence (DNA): TGCGCCAGCAGCCCTTTTGGGGAACAGGGGGCTGACGGAAACACCATATATTTT. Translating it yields CASSPFGEQGADGNTIYF.

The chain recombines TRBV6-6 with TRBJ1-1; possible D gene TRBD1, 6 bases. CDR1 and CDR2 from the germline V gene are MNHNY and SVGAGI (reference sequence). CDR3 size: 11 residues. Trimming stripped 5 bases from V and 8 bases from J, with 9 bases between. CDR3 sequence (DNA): TGTGCCAGCAGTCTTCAGGGGGAAGCTTTCTTT. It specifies CASSLQGEAFF.

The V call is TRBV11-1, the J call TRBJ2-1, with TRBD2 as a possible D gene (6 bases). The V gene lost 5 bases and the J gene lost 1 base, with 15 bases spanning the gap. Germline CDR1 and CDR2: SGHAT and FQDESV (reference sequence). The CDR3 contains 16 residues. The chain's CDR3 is CASSPGVGGSYNEQFF. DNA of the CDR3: TGTGCCAGCAGCCCCGGGGTGGGGGGATCCTACAATGAGCAGTTCTTC. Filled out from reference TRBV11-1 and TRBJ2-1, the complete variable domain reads EAEVAQSPRYKITEKSQAVAFWCDPISGHATLYWYRQILGQGPELLVQFQDESVVDDSQLPKDRFSAERLKGVDSTLKIQPAELGDSAMYLCASSPGVGGSYNEQFFGPGTRLTVL.

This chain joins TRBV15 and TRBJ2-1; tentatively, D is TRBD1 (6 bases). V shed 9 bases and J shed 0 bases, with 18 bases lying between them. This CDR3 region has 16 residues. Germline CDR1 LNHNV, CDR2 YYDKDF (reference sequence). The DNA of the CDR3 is TGTGCCACAACTCCCGACAGGTGGAGCTCCTACAATGAGCAGTTCTTC. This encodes CATTPDRWSSYNEQFF.

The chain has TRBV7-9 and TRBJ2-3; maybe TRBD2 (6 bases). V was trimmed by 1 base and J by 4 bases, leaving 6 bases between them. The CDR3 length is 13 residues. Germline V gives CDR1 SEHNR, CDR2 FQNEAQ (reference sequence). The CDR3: CASSLGLADTQYF. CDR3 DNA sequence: TGTGCCAGCAGCTTAGGACTAGCAGATACGCAGTATTTT.

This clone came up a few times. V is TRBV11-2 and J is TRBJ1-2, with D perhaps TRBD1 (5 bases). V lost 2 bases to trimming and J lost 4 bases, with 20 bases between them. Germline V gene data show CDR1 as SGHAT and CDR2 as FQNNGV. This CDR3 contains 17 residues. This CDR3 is CASSLSKRGGDSYGYTF. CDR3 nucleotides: TGTGCCAGCAGCTTATCGAAAAGAGGAGGGGACTCCTATGGCTACACCTTC.

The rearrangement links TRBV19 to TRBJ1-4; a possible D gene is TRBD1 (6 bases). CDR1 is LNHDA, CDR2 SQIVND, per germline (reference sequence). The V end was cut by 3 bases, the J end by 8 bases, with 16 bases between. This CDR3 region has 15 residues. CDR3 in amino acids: CASSIAGGAREKLFF. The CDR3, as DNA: TGTGCCAGTAGTATTGCGGGGGGGGCGCGAGAAAAACTGTTTTTT.

The chain's CDR3 is CASSLLAGVNEQFF. DNA of the CDR3: TGTGCCAGCAGCTTACTAGCGGGAGTCAATGAGCAGTTCTTC. This chain connects TRBV7-3 to TRBJ2-1; 10 bases are shared with TRBD2. Germline values: CDR1 SGHTA, CDR2 FQGTGA. This CDR3 has 14 residues. V trimming: 2 bases; J trimming: 6 bases; junction bases outside the gene matches: 1.

The CDR3 spells CASSQAGGNPYEQYF. CDR3 in DNA: TGTGCCAGCAGCCAGGCGGGAGGGAACCCCTACGAGCAGTACTTC. The genes are TRBV27 and TRBJ2-7; 9 bases map to TRBD2. Trimming took 6 bases from V and 2 from J; bases not matched to a gene: 8. This CDR3 contains 15 residues. Germline V gene sequence: CDR1 MNHEY, CDR2 SMNVEV (reference sequence).

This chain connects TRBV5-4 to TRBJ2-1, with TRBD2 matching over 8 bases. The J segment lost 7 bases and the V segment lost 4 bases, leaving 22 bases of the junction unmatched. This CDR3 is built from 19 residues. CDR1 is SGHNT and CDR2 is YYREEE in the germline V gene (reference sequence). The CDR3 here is CASSPAHLAGFSASNEQFF. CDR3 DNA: TGTGCCAGCAGCCCCGCCCACTTAGCGGGATTTTCTGCCTCAAATGAGCAGTTCTTC.